These 30 T cell receptor beta chains were all obtained from the same sample, sequenced in a study of PD-1 blockade in mismatch repair-deficient tumors. Only in-frame clones appear in the TCRdb table, and some are missing; sequencing was by immunoSEQ multiplex PCR. The table includes more than 20,000 clones, roughly four fifths detected once. Source: peripheral blood, taken 2 weeks after starting pembrolizumab. The receptors were gathered from an adult with mismatch repair-deficient cancer.

The V call is TRBV19, the J call TRBJ2-1, with TRBD2 identical over 13 bases. This CDR3 is 11 amino acids long. Per germline, CDR1 LNHDA and CDR2 SQIVND (reference sequence). After removal of 9 bases from V and 11 bases from J, the junction contained 1 base not matched to a gene. The CDR3: CASGTSGKQFF. CDR3 sequence (DNA): TGTGCCAGCGGGACTAGCGGGAAGCAGTTCTTC.

The chain is built from TRBV19 and TRBJ2-2; D remains unclear. The CDR3 extends over 14 amino acids. V was trimmed by 6 bases and J by 3 bases, leaving 11 bases between them. In germline, CDR1 is LNHDA, CDR2 SQIVND (reference sequence). The CDR3 is CASSPWAYTGELFF. CDR3 coding DNA: TGTGCCAGTAGCCCGTGGGCCTACACCGGGGAGCTGTTTTTT.

The rearrangement joins TRBV7-6 to TRBJ2-2, with TRBD2 as a possible D gene (6 bases). V dropped 2 bases and J dropped 1 base, with 14 bases sitting between them. This CDR3 comprises 17 residues. Germline V gene lookup returns CDR1 SGHVS and CDR2 FNYEAQ. This CDR3 is CASSLLVGLVNTGELFF. The CDR3 bases are TGTGCCAGCAGCTTATTGGTGGGACTGGTGAACACCGGGGAGCTGTTTTTT.

J is TRBJ1-1 and V is TRBV6-6, with 8 bases that match TRBD1. CDR1 MNHNY and CDR2 SVGAGI come from the germline V gene (reference sequence). CDR3 length equals 13 residues. Trimming at V came to 6 bases and at J to 6 bases, leaving 6 bases not matched to a gene. The CDR3 reads CASRRTGIAEAFF. CDR3 DNA: TGTGCCAGCAGAAGGACAGGGATCGCTGAAGCTTTCTTT.

The rearrangement uses TRBV11-3 and TRBJ1-1, with D maybe TRBD1 (6 bases). The V and J ends lost 7 bases and 6 bases respectively, with 15 bases between them. Germline V lookup: CDR1 SGHNT, CDR2 YENEEA. The CDR3 contains 13 residues. The CDR3 DNA reads as TGTGCCAGCACCGAAGGGGGTGTCGCTGAAGCTTTCTTT. Encoded protein: CASTEGGVAEAFF.

V usage is TRBV6-5 and J usage is TRBJ2-5; 9 bases align to TRBD2. J lost 3 bases, V lost 5 bases, and 7 bases had no gene match. Germline CDR1 and CDR2: MNHEY and SVGAGI. The length of the CDR3 is 15 residues. The CDR3 spells CASSPNSGSKETQYF. CDR3 nucleotide sequence: TGTGCCAGCAGTCCCAATAGCGGGAGTAAAGAGACCCAGTACTTC.

V gene TRBV7-9 combines with J gene TRBJ2-3; D possibly corresponds to TRBD2 (6 bases). CDR3 size: 17 residues. V dropped 2 bases and J dropped 0 bases, with 15 bases sitting between them. The germline V gene has CDR1 SEHNR and CDR2 FQNEAQ (reference sequence). CDR3 bases: TGTGCCAGCAGCTTACCCCCTGCGGGATCTAGCACAGATACGCAGTATTTT. Amino acid sequence: CASSLPPAGSSTDTQYF.

V gene TRBV11-2 combines with J gene TRBJ2-5; the D gene is possibly TRBD2 (6 bases). This CDR3 has 15 amino acids. Germline V CDR1 and CDR2: SGHAT, FQNNGV. V was clipped by 1 base and J by 1 base, with 10 bases between them. CDR3 nucleotide sequence: TGTGCCAGCAGCTTAGGCACCGGGGGCCAAGAGACCCAGTACTTC. Amino acid sequence: CASSLGTGGQETQYF. The entire variable domain, with the rest obtained from reference TRBV11-2 and TRBJ2-5, is as follows: EAGVAQSPRYKIIEKRQSVAFWCNPISGHATLYWYQQILGQGPKLLIQFQNNGVVDDSQLPKDRFSAERLKGVDSTLKIQPAKLEDSAVYLCASSLGTGGQETQYFGPGTRLLVL.

V gene TRBV19 combines with J gene TRBJ2-7, with 7 bases matching TRBD2. CDR1 LNHDA and CDR2 SQIVND come from the germline V gene (reference sequence). The CDR3 is made up of 14 amino acids. With 6 bases clipped from V and 0 bases from J, the junction kept 5 bases outside the gene matches. Here the CDR3 reads CASSGASGSYEQYF. In DNA form, the CDR3 reads TGTGCCAGTAGCGGGGCTAGCGGCTCCTACGAGCAGTACTTC.

The chain couples TRBV10-3 to TRBJ1-5; D might be TRBD1 (5 bases). Looked up from germline, CDR1 is ENHRY and CDR2 is SYGVKD. Trimming left V 4 bases short and J 2 bases short, with 9 bases between. CDR3 length equals 14 residues. This chain's CDR3 is CAISVGGGNQPQHF. In DNA, the CDR3 is TGTGCCATCAGTGTGGGAGGGGGCAATCAGCCCCAGCATTTT.

This clone was counted once. The genes are TRBV6-1 and TRBJ2-1; 7 nucleotides line up with TRBD2. CDR1 is MNHNS and CDR2 is SASEGT in the germline V gene. V lost 6 bases, J lost 1 base, and 6 bases stayed unmatched. This CDR3 comprises 15 residues. The CDR3 DNA reads as TGTGCCAGCAGCGTAGCGGGCCAGTCCTACAATGAGCAGTTCTTC. Its protein product is CASSVAGQSYNEQFF.

This chain uses TRBV6-5 with TRBJ2-7, with 7 positions matching TRBD1. The junction had 5 bases not matched to a gene; V was cut back by 5 bases and J by 4 bases. Germline lookup yields CDR1 MNHEY and CDR2 SVGAGI. The CDR3 is made up of 13 amino acids. CDR3 bases: TGTGCCAGCAGTCGCTCGACAGGGTACGAGCAGTACTTC. This sequence encodes CASSRSTGYEQYF.

The gene calls are TRBV30 and TRBJ2-3; D unclear. CDR1 is GTSNPN and CDR2 is SVGIG in the germline V gene (reference sequence). CDR3 length equals 11 residues. Trimming took off 4 bases at V and 6 bases at J, with 8 bases between the two ends. The CDR3 sequence is CAWTYGDTQYF. The CDR3 coding sequence is TGTGCCTGGACATACGGTGATACGCAGTATTTT.

This clone appeared once. This sequence joins TRBV19 and TRBJ1-1; the D is unclear. The CDR3 consists of 12 residues. The germline V gene encodes CDR1 LNHDA and CDR2 SQIVND (reference sequence). Trimming removed 6 bases at V and 2 bases at J, with 7 bases between. CDR3 region: CASRQKNTEAFF. The CDR3 nucleotides are TGTGCCAGTAGACAGAAAAACACTGAAGCTTTCTTT.

The chain employs TRBV30 and TRBJ2-4; 10 bases are a match to TRBD2. CDR3 size: 21 residues. Germline-derived CDR1 and CDR2 are GTSNPN and SVGIG (reference sequence). V was clipped by 2 bases and J by 1 base; unmatched bases: 20. CDR3 in amino acids: CAWSKNVRASGSMEAKNIQYF. In nucleotides, the CDR3 is TGTGCCTGGAGTAAGAACGTACGGGCTAGCGGGAGTATGGAGGCCAAAAACATTCAGTACTTC.

Points on this clone: At the DNA level, this CDR3 is encoded by other sequences in the same sample as well. V gene TRBV25-1 combines with J gene TRBJ1-1; TRBD1 matches at 7 bases. Germline-derived CDR1 and CDR2 are MGHDK and SYGVNS. The CDR3 runs 17 residues. The trim removed 0 bases at V and 1 base at J, leaving 8 bases unmatched. The CDR3 region is CASSEYRTGGGNTEAFF. The CDR3 region has the DNA TGTGCCAGCAGTGAATATCGGACAGGCGGGGGGAACACTGAAGCTTTCTTT.

V and J are TRBV27 and TRBJ2-7; TRBD1 matches at 11 bases. This CDR3 is built from 16 residues. The V segment lost 6 bases and the J segment 5 bases; nucleotides outside the gene matches: 12. CDR1 MNHEY and CDR2 SMNVEV come from the germline V gene (reference sequence). In DNA form, the CDR3 reads TGTGCCAGCAGCCCACGAGGTGGGACAGGGGGGAACGAGCAGTACTTC. This codes for CASSPRGGTGGNEQYF.

The V and J genes are TRBV6-1 and TRBJ2-7, with D hard to call. Trimming pared 7 bases from V and 2 bases from J, leaving 15 bases between. Germline-derived CDR1 and CDR2 are MNHNS and SASEGT. The length of the CDR3 is 14 residues. In nucleotides, the CDR3 is TGTGCCAGCACCCCCCAAACACTTACCTACGAGCAGTACTTC. Its translation is CASTPQTLTYEQYF.

The V and J genes are TRBV28 and TRBJ2-1, with TRBD2 matching 10 bases. CDR3 length: 17 amino acids. From germline, CDR1 is MDHEN and CDR2 SYDVKM. V lost 3 bases to trimming and J lost 3 bases; unmatched junction nucleotides: 8. The CDR3 protein is CASSFLLGLAVYNEQFF. As DNA, the CDR3 is TGTGCCAGCAGTTTCTTACTAGGACTAGCGGTCTACAATGAGCAGTTCTTC.

The chain couples TRBV30 to TRBJ2-2, with D possibly being TRBD1 (6 bases). The CDR3 is 14 amino acids. Per germline, CDR1 GTSNPN and CDR2 SVGIG (reference sequence). V was pared by 1 base and J by 3 bases, with 9 bases between. The CDR3 DNA is TGTGCCTGGAGTGGTAGACAGGACACCGGGGAGCTGTTTTTT. It specifies CAWSGRQDTGELFF.

The rearrangement joins TRBV6-6 to TRBJ2-2; D possibly corresponds to TRBD1 (6 bases). Trimming took off 6 bases at V and 1 base at J, with 15 bases between the two ends. Germline CDR1 MNHNY, CDR2 SVGAGI (reference sequence). The CDR3 sequence is 16 residues long. The CDR3 region has the DNA TGTGCCAGCAGGCGGCTCAGGACAGTGAACACCGGGGAGCTGTTTTTT. It is translated as CASRRLRTVNTGELFF.

The rearrangement joins TRBV6-5 to TRBJ2-5, with TRBD2 matching over 9 bases. V lost 5 bases to trimming and J lost 4 bases; unmatched junction nucleotides: 5. The germline V gene has CDR1 MNHEY and CDR2 SVGAGI. The CDR3 covers 14 residues. As DNA, the CDR3 is TGTGCCAGCAGTCTAGCGGGATTCCGAGAGACCCAGTACTTC. Translated: CASSLAGFRETQYF.

This clone was counted once. The gene calls are TRBV28 and TRBJ2-1, with D tentatively TRBD2 (6 bases). CDR1 MDHEN and CDR2 SYDVKM come from the germline V gene. The V end lost 5 bases, the J end lost 10 bases, and 18 bases lay between the germline ends. The CDR3 has 14 residues. CDR3 in DNA: TGTGCCAGCAGTCCCGAGGAGCGGGCGCGGGAGCAGTTCTTC. Its protein is CASSPEERAREQFF.

This clone has only a few counts. The V gene is TRBV11-2, the J gene TRBJ2-1; TRBD2 might be the D (7 bases). The V end was cut by 4 bases, the J end by 4 bases, with 26 bases between. Germline CDR1 is SGHAT and CDR2 is FQNNGV. This CDR3 is 19 amino acids long. CDR3 residues: CASSSTSRGGGGPYNEQFF. Here the CDR3 DNA reads TGTGCCAGCAGCTCGACCTCTAGGGGGGGCGGGGGACCTTACAATGAGCAGTTCTTC.

This sequence joins TRBV6-5 and TRBJ1-5; 7 bases are a match to TRBD1. This CDR3 contains 15 residues. The V and J ends lost 1 base and 5 bases, in that order; junction bases with no gene match: 5. CDR1 and CDR2 from the germline V gene are MNHEY and SVGAGI. The CDR3, as DNA: TGTGCCAGCAGTTACTTCGACAGGGCGGATCAGCCCCAGCATTTT. Encoded protein: CASSYFDRADQPQHF.

This clone has only a few counts. The CDR3 sequence: CASRYGTGSYEQYF. The CDR3 DNA sequence: TGCGCCAGCAGGTACGGGACGGGATCCTACGAGCAGTACTTC. The chain carries TRBV10-2 and TRBJ2-7; D is perhaps TRBD1 or TRBD2 (5 bases each). The CDR3 consists of 14 residues. Trimming stripped 6 bases from V and 1 base from J, with 13 bases between. Per the germline V gene, CDR1 is WSHSY and CDR2 is SAAADI.

The chain is built from TRBV4-1 and TRBJ2-6, with D possibly TRBD2 on 6 matching bases. CDR1 is MGHRA, CDR2 YSYEKL, per germline. Trimming removed 4 bases at V and 0 bases at J, with 10 bases between. The CDR3 covers 16 residues. CDR3 loop: CASSLAEGSGANVLTF. The CDR3, as DNA: TGCGCCAGCAGCCTAGCGGAGGGCTCTGGGGCCAACGTCCTGACTTTC.

This sequence joins TRBV4-3 and TRBJ2-1; perhaps TRBD2 as D (6 bases). Germline CDR1 and CDR2: LGHNA and YSLEER. This CDR3 comprises 15 residues. Trimming cost V 0 bases and J 4 bases, with 10 bases left between them. The CDR3 DNA follows: TGCGCCAGCAGCCAAGATCAGGAGGGTTACAATGAGCAGTTCTTC. Its translation: CASSQDQEGYNEQFF.

The rearrangement joins TRBV29-1 to TRBJ2-1; TRBD2 matches at 9 bases. The CDR3 extends over 15 amino acids. The germline V gene encodes CDR1 SQVTM and CDR2 ANQGSEA. V was clipped by 2 bases and J by 5 bases; unmatched bases: 7. CDR3 residues: CSVEMDSGSNNEQFF. For the CDR3, the DNA is TGCAGCGTTGAAATGGATAGCGGGAGTAACAATGAGCAGTTCTTC.

The chain recombines TRBV5-1 with TRBJ1-1; 8 bases map to TRBD1. Germline CDR1 and CDR2: SGHRS and YFSETQ. There are 16 residues in the CDR3. The V gene end was trimmed by 1 base and the J gene end by 0 bases; junction bases not matched to a gene: 5. The CDR3 loop reads CASSLQGAEMNTEAFF. CDR3 DNA sequence: TGCGCCAGCAGCTTGCAGGGGGCCGAAATGAACACTGAAGCTTTCTTT.